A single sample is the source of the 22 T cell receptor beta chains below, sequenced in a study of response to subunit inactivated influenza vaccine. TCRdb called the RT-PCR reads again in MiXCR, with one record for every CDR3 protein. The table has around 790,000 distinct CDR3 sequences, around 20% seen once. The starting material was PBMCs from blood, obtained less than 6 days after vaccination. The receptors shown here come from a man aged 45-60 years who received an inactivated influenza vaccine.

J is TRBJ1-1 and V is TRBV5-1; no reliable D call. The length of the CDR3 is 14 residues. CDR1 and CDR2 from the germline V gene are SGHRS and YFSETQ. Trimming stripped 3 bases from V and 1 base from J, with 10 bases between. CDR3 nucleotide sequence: TGCGCCAGCAGCTCGCCGGGCCAGAACACTGAAGCTTTCTTT. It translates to CASSSPGQNTEAFF. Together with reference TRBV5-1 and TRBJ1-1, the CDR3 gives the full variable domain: KAGVTQTPRYLIKTRGQQVTLSCSPISGHRSVSWYQQTPGQGLQFLFEYFSETQRNKGNFPGRFSGRQFSNSRSEMNVSTLELGDSALYLCASSSPGQNTEAFFGQGTRLTVV.

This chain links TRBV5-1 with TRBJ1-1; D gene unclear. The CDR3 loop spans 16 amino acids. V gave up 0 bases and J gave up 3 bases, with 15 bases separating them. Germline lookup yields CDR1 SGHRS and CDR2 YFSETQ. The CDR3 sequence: CASSLAGGRRDTEAFF. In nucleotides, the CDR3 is TGCGCCAGCAGCTTGGCAGGAGGTCGGAGGGACACTGAAGCTTTCTTT.

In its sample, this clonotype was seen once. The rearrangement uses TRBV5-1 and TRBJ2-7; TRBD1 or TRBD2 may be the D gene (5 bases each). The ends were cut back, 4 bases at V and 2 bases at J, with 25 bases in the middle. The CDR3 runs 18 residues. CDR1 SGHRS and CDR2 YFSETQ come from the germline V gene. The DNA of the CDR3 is TGCGCCAGCAGCCGAACTTTCCGTGGGACCTCCCCTCCCTACGAGCAGTACTTC. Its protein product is CASSRTFRGTSPPYEQYF.

CDR3 in amino acids: CASSEGTSTNEQFF. CDR3 nucleotides: TGTGCCAGCAGTGAAGGGACTAGCACCAATGAGCAGTTCTTC. The chain uses TRBV2 and TRBJ2-1; 8 nucleotides line up with TRBD2. After removal of 1 base from V and 6 bases from J, the junction contained 2 bases not matched to a gene. CDR1 SNHLY and CDR2 FYNNEI come from the germline V gene. CDR3 length equals 14 residues.

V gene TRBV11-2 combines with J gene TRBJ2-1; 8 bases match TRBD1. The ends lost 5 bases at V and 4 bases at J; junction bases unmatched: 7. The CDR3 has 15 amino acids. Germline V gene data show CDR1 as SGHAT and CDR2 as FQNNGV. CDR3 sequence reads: CASSLGGQEYNEQFF. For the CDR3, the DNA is TGTGCCAGCAGCCTAGGGGGACAGGAGTACAATGAGCAGTTCTTC.

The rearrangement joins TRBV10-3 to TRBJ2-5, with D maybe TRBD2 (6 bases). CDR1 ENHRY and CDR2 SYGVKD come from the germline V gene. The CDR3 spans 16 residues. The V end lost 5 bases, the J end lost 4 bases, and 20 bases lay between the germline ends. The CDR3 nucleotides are TGTGCCATCAGTCAAGCCGGGACTGGCGGGGTAGAGACCCAGTACTTC. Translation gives CAISQAGTGGVETQYF.

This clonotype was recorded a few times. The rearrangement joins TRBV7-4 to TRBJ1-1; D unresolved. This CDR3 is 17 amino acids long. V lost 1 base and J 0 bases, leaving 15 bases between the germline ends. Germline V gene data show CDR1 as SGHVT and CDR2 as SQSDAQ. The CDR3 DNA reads TGTGCCAGCAGCTTAGAACATCGGCAGCGAATGAACACTGAAGCTTTCTTT. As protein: CASSLEHRQRMNTEAFF.

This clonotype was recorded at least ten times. The CDR3 spells CASSPGGAETQYF. CDR3 nucleotide sequence: TGTGCCAGCAGTCCAGGGGGCGCAGAGACCCAGTACTTC. The V call is TRBV12-3 or TRBV12-4, the J call TRBJ2-5; 8 bases agree with TRBD1. The V segment lost 5 bases and the J segment 4 bases; nucleotides outside the gene matches: 3. The CDR3 runs 13 residues.

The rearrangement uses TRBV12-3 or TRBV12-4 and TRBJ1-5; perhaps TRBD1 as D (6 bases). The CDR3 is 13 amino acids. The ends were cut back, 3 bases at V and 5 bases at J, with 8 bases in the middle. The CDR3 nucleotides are TGTGCCAGCAGTTTCACAGGGTATCAGCCCCAGCATTTT. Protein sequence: CASSFTGYQPQHF.

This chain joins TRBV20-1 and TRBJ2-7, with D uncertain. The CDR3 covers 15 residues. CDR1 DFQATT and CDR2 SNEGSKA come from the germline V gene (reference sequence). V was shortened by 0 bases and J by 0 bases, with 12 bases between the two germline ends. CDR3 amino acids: CSARDWAGNSYEQYF. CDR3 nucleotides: TGCAGTGCTAGAGATTGGGCAGGTAACTCCTACGAGCAGTACTTC.

CDR3 DNA: TGTGCCAGCGGCCCGGGGCTAGCGGGGGTGTATGAGCAGTTCTTC. It encodes CASGPGLAGVYEQFF. The gene calls are TRBV6-2 or TRBV6-3 and TRBJ2-1, with TRBD2 matching over 10 bases. Unmatched junction bases numbered 12, after V lost 8 bases and J lost 8 bases. The germline gives CDR1 MNHEY, CDR2 SVGEGT. The CDR3 length is 15 residues.

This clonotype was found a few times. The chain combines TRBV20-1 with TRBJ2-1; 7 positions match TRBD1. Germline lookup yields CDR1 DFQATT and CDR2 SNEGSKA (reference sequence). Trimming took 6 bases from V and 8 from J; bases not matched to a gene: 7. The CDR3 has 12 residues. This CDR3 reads CSATIGGYEQFF. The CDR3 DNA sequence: TGCAGTGCCACCATAGGGGGCTATGAGCAGTTCTTC.

The CDR3 nucleotides read TGTGCCAGCAGCGCTGCTCTCCTAAACTATGGCTACACCTTC. Translating gives CASSAALLNYGYTF. This chain uses TRBV9 with TRBJ1-2; D gene unclear. CDR1 and CDR2 from the germline V gene are SGDLS and YYNGEE. Trimming removed 3 bases from V and 2 bases from J, with 11 bases in between. The CDR3 totals 14 residues.

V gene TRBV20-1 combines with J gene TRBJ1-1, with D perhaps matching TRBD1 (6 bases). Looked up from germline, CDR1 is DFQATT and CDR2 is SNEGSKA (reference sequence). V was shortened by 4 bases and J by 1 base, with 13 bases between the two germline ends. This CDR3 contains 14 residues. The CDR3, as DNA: TGCAGTGCTAACAGGGTGGATGGGAACACTGAAGCTTTCTTT. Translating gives CSANRVDGNTEAFF.

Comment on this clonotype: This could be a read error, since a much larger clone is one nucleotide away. CDR3 nucleotide sequence: TGTGCCAGCAGGTTAGGCAGCTACAATGAGCAGTTCTTC. Amino acids: CASRLGSYNEQFF. V usage is TRBV2 and J usage is TRBJ2-1, with D hard to call. Germline values: CDR1 SNHLY, CDR2 FYNNEI. Trimming took off 6 bases at V and 3 bases at J, with 9 bases between the two ends. CDR3 length: 13 residues. Looking up the rest from reference TRBV2 and TRBJ2-1 gives the full variable domain: EPEVTQTPSHQVTQMGQEVILRCVPISNHLYFYWYRQILGQKVEFLVSFYNNEISEKSEIFDDQFSVERPDGSNFTLKIRSTKLEDSAMYFCASRLGSYNEQFFGPGTRLTVL.

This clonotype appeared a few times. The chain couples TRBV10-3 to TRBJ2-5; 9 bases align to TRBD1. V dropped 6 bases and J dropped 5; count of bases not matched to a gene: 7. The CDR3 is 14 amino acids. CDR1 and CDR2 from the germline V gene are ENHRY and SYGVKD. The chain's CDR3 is CAISETGGGETQYF. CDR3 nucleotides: TGTGCCATCAGCGAAACAGGGGGCGGCGAGACCCAGTACTTC.

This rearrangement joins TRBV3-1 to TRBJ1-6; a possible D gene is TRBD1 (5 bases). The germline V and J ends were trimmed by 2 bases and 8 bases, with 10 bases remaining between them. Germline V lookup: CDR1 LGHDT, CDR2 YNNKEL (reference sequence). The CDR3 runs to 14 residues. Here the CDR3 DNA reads TGTGCCAGCAGCCAACAGGGCGGGGATTCACCCCTCCACTTT. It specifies CASSQQGGDSPLHF.

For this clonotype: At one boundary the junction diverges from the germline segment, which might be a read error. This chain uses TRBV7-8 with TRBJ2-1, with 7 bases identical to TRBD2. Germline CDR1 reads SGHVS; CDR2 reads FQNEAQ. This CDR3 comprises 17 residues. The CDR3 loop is CASSLAPASGNANAQFF. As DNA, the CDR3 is TGTGCCAGCAGCTTAGCCCCTGCTAGCGGAAATGCCAATGCGCAGTTCTTC.

The CDR3 DNA follows: TGTGCCAGCAGCTTATTTTCAGGGGAAGAGACCCAGTACTTC. This translates into CASSLFSGEETQYF. This chain joins TRBV7-8 and TRBJ2-5; D is perhaps TRBD1 (6 bases). V lost 2 bases, J lost 3 bases, and 10 bases lay in between. The CDR3 totals 14 residues. CDR1 is SGHVS, CDR2 FQNEAQ, per germline.

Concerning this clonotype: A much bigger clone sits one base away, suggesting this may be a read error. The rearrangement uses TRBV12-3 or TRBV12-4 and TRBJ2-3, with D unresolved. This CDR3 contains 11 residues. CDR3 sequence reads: CGSSITDTQYF. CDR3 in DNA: TGTGGCAGCAGTATCACAGATACGCAGTATTTT.

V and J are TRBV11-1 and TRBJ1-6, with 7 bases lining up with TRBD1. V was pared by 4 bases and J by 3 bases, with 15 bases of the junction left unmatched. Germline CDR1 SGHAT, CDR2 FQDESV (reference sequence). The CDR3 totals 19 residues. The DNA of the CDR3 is TGTGCCAGCAGCTGCGCCGGGACAGAGACCCCCTGCTATAATTCACCCCTCCACTTT. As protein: CASSCAGTETPCYNSPLHF.

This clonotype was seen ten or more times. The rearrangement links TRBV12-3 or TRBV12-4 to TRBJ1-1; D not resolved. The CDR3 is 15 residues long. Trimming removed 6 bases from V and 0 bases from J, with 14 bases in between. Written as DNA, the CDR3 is TGTGCCAGCAGACCCGGACGGAGGTTGAACACTGAAGCTTTCTTT. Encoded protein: CASRPGRRLNTEAFF.